The 20 T cell receptor beta chains below were found in one sample sequenced in a study of post-analysis software for immune sequencing data. Study-wide results and limits: TRBV segments more frequent in patients than in controls numbered roughly 5 and included TRBV5-6, TRBV5-1 and TRBV20-1.

cDNA libraries of TCR beta carried unique molecular identifiers. Each CDR3 protein is one row after TCRdb ran MiXCR on the PCR reads. The sample yields hundreds of thousands of distinct CDR3 sequences, around 27% seen once. Antigens for these TCRs are unknown. The sequencing input was blood. The origin of the receptors is a girl between 5 and 17 years old with multiple sclerosis.

This clonotype was seen a few times. The chain uses TRBV14 and TRBJ2-3; D call uncertain. The V gene's germline CDR1 is SGHDN and CDR2 FVKESK. This CDR3 spans 15 amino acids. V lost 1 base and J 0 bases, leaving 8 bases between the germline ends. CDR3 sequence (DNA): TGTGCCAGCAGCCAAGTTATGGCGAGCACAGATACGCAGTATTTT. Translation gives CASSQVMASTDTQYF.

CDR3: CASSFGSLAKNIQYF. The CDR3 region has the DNA TGTGCCAGCAGCTTCGGCAGTCTAGCCAAAAACATTCAGTACTTC. V gene TRBV5-5 combines with J gene TRBJ2-4; D not resolved. The CDR3 extends over 15 amino acids. CDR1 and CDR2 (germline): SGHKS, YYEKEE (reference sequence). V gave up 2 bases and J gave up 0 bases, with 9 bases separating them.

This chain connects TRBV12-3 or TRBV12-4 to TRBJ2-2; 8 bases align to TRBD2. The CDR3 is made up of 17 amino acids. V was pared by 6 bases and J by 1 base, with 10 bases of the junction left unmatched. The CDR3 spells CASSRPREGQNTGELFF. CDR3 in DNA: TGTGCCAGCAGCCGACCCCGGGAGGGGCAGAACACCGGGGAGCTGTTTTTT.

The J gene is TRBJ2-5, the V gene TRBV7-9; 8 bases align to TRBD1. V gave up 5 bases and J gave up 13 bases; unmatched junction bases: 9. CDR1 is SEHNR and CDR2 is FQNEAQ in the germline V gene (reference sequence). This CDR3 comprises 12 residues. CDR3 residues: CASSIGTGRLYF. DNA of the CDR3: TGTGCCAGCAGCATCGGGACAGGCCGCTTGTACTTC.

In DNA, the CDR3 is TGCAGTGCTAGGAGCAGGGGCGCGGTGGGAAACACTGAAGCTTTCTTT. Residues: CSARSRGAVGNTEAFF. V gene TRBV20-1 combines with J gene TRBJ1-1, with D tentatively TRBD1 (6 bases). Germline V lookup: CDR1 DFQATT, CDR2 SNEGSKA (reference sequence). CDR3 length: 16 amino acids. The ends were cut back, 3 bases at V and 2 bases at J, with 19 bases in the middle.

The chain carries TRBV20-1 and TRBJ2-1; 8 bases are shared with TRBD2. CDR1 and CDR2 (germline): DFQATT, SNEGSKA (reference sequence). This CDR3 has 14 amino acids. Losses at the gene ends were 6 bases for V and 2 bases for J; bases not matched to a gene: 6. CDR3 in amino acids: CSAGAGATYNEQFF. The CDR3 coding sequence is TGCAGTGCGGGAGCGGGAGCAACCTACAATGAGCAGTTCTTC.

In regard to this clonotype: With a much larger clone just one base away, this may be a read error. The genes are TRBV6-2 or TRBV6-3 and TRBJ2-1; D remains ambiguous. The germline V gene has CDR1 MNHEY and CDR2 SVGEGT. Between the trimmed V and J ends, which lost 6 bases and 2 bases, there was a span of 5 bases. This CDR3 is 12 amino acids long. CDR3 loop: CASSPPYNEQFF. The CDR3 DNA reads as TGTGCCAGCAGCCCCCCCTACAATGAGCAGTTCTTC.

The chain joins TRBV20-1 to TRBJ2-2; 8 positions agree with TRBD2. Germline CDR1 is DFQATT and CDR2 is SNEGSKA (reference sequence). The ends lost 1 base at V and 2 bases at J; junction bases unmatched: 3. The CDR3 loop spans 15 amino acids. The CDR3: CSARVSGINTGELFF. The CDR3, as DNA: TGCAGTGCTAGAGTTAGCGGGATAAACACCGGGGAGCTGTTTTTT.

The rearrangement joins TRBV29-1 to TRBJ2-4; D call uncertain. Trimming pared 6 bases from V and 5 bases from J, leaving 8 bases between. Germline CDR1 SQVTM, CDR2 ANQGSEA. The CDR3 has 11 residues. The chain's CDR3 is CSVKFENIQYF. The CDR3 bases are TGCAGCGTAAAATTCGAAAACATTCAGTACTTC.

The chain carries TRBV4-3 and TRBJ2-7; no reliable D call. The germline V and J ends were trimmed by 1 base and 2 bases, with 9 bases remaining between them. CDR1 is LGHNA, CDR2 YSLEER, per germline. The CDR3 consists of 14 residues. The CDR3 DNA is TGCGCCAGCAGCCAAGTGCACGGGCCCTACGAGCAGTACTTC. As protein: CASSQVHGPYEQYF.

V gene TRBV6-6 combines with J gene TRBJ1-2; tentative D call: TRBD1 (5 bases). Trimming removed 3 bases from V and 8 bases from J, with 13 bases in between. The germline CDR1 and CDR2 sequences are MNHNY and SVGAGI (reference sequence). This CDR3 region has 13 residues. The CDR3: CASSYRRAEGYTF. CDR3 coding DNA: TGTGCCAGCAGTTATCGCAGGGCAGAAGGCTACACCTTC.

V usage is TRBV20-1 and J usage is TRBJ2-7; D unresolved. The ends were cut back, 5 bases at V and 0 bases at J, with 11 bases in the middle. The germline V gene encodes CDR1 DFQATT and CDR2 SNEGSKA (reference sequence). The CDR3 totals 13 residues. The CDR3 DNA is TGCAGTGCTGGGCCGGTCGCCTCCTACGAGCAGTACTTC. Amino acids: CSAGPVASYEQYF.

This chain connects TRBV5-6 to TRBJ2-5, with 8 nucleotides matching TRBD1. From germline, CDR1 is SGHDT and CDR2 YYEEEE. Trimming took 3 bases from V and 11 from J; bases not matched to a gene: 9. The CDR3 has 13 residues. This CDR3 is CASSSGQGHGQYF. For the CDR3, the DNA is TGTGCCAGCAGCTCAGGACAGGGCCACGGGCAGTACTTC.

The chain links TRBV20-1 to TRBJ2-3, with a tentative D call TRBD2 (6 bases). V was trimmed by 5 bases and J by 0 bases, leaving 12 bases between them. Germline CDR1 reads DFQATT; CDR2 reads SNEGSKA (reference sequence). The CDR3 sequence is 14 residues long. The CDR3 sequence is CSAGGAGSTDTQYF. CDR3 nucleotide sequence: TGCAGTGCTGGAGGGGCGGGAAGCACAGATACGCAGTATTTT.

There are a few counts of this clonotype. The rearrangement links TRBV2 to TRBJ1-6, with 10 bases fitting TRBD1. V was clipped by 6 bases and J by 10 bases; unmatched bases: 6. The CDR3 runs 14 residues. Germline CDR1 reads SNHLY; CDR2 reads FYNNEI. In DNA, the CDR3 is TGTGCCAGCAGGCCGGACAGGGGGAGCTCACCCCTCCACTTT. Its protein is CASRPDRGSSPLHF. Looking up the rest from reference TRBV2 and TRBJ1-6 gives the full variable domain: EPEVTQTPSHQVTQMGQEVILRCVPISNHLYFYWYRQILGQKVEFLVSFYNNEISEKSEIFDDQFSVERPDGSNFTLKIRSTKLEDSAMYFCASRPDRGSSPLHFGNGTRLTVT.

This clonotype was seen a handful of times. V usage is TRBV6-2 or TRBV6-3 and J usage is TRBJ2-1; 7 positions agree with TRBD1. J lost 8 bases, V lost 11 bases, and 12 bases had no gene match. Germline lookup yields CDR1 MNHEY and CDR2 SVGEGT. This CDR3 is built from 13 residues. In DNA form, the CDR3 reads TGTGCCTGCCTAGGGGGCTCGAGAGATGAGCAGTTCTTC. Translating it yields CACLGGSRDEQFF.

This clonotype has a handful of counts. The chain combines TRBV24-1 with TRBJ2-4; D is undetermined. CDR1 and CDR2 (germline): KGHDR, SFDVKD. The CDR3 runs 15 residues. The ends were cut back, 5 bases at V and 3 bases at J, with 13 bases in the middle. Here the CDR3 reads CATSGVTGGKNIQYF. In DNA form, the CDR3 reads TGTGCCACCAGTGGAGTCACGGGTGGCAAAAACATTCAGTACTTC.

This clonotype was seen a handful of times. The rearrangement uses TRBV9 and TRBJ2-2, with D possibly matching TRBD2 (5 bases). The CDR3 has 16 amino acids. Trimming took off 2 bases at V and 6 bases at J, with 17 bases between the two ends. Germline loops: CDR1 SGDLS, CDR2 YYNGEE. The CDR3 region is CASSVTQGSPPGELFF. DNA for the CDR3: TGTGCCAGCAGCGTTACTCAAGGGAGCCCCCCCGGGGAGCTGTTTTTT.

This clonotype was recorded a few times. This chain uses TRBV6-6 with TRBJ1-2, with 11 bases aligning to TRBD1. CDR1 MNHNY and CDR2 SVGAGI come from the germline V gene (reference sequence). Trimming cost V 5 bases and J 4 bases; bases outside gene matches: 9. The CDR3 runs to 16 residues. The CDR3 reads CASSLQRDRGSYGYTF. As DNA, the CDR3 is TGTGCCAGCAGTCTTCAACGGGACAGGGGGTCCTATGGCTACACCTTC.

The V gene is TRBV7-8, the J gene TRBJ1-2; TRBD1 aligns across 9 bases. Per the germline V gene, CDR1 is SGHVS and CDR2 is FQNEAQ. The V segment lost 1 base and the J segment 4 bases; nucleotides outside the gene matches: 7. CDR3 length: 16 amino acids. The CDR3 spells CASSLVLGQGTYGYTF. For the CDR3, the DNA is TGTGCCAGCAGCTTAGTCCTCGGACAGGGGACCTATGGCTACACCTTC. Together with reference TRBV7-8 and TRBJ1-2, the CDR3 gives the full variable domain: GAGVSQSPRYKVAKRGQDVALRCDPISGHVSLFWYQQALGQGPEFLTYFQNEAQLDKSGLPSDRFFAERPEGSVSTLKIQRTQQEDSAVYLCASSLVLGQGTYGYTFGSGTRLTVV.